The entry below gives a single T cell receptor beta chain sequence along with its context. The data are from a study of control samples from healthy donors and cancer patients. Germline V lookup: CDR1 SGHKS, CDR2 YYEKEE (reference sequence). This CDR3 is built from 16 residues. Trimming left V 4 bases short and J 3 bases short, with 17 bases between. TCRdb's copy holds only in-frame clones and misses some; the assay was immunoSEQ multiplex PCR. This sample carries around 230,000 clones, about 94% of them seen once, and the ten largest clones take about 1.6%. This chain joins TRBV5-5 and TRBJ1-5, with D perhaps TRBD1 (6 bases). The source of this sequence is a man aged 50 to 59 in good health. The specimen was blood. The CDR3 DNA sequence: TGTGCCAGCAGCCCGAGGGGGGGCGCGGCCAATCAGCCCCAGCATTTT. Protein sequence: CASSPRGGAANQPQHF.